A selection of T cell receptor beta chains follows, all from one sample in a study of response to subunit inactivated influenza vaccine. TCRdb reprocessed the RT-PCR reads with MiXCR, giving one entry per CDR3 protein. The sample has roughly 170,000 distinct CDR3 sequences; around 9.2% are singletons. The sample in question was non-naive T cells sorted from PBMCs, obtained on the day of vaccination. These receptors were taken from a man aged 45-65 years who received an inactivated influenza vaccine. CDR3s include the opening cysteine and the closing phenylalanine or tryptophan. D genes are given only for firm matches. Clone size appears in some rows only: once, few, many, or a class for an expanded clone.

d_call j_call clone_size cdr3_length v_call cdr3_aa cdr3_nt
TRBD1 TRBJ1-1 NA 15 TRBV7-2 CASSFGQGGNTEAFF TGTGCCAGCAGCTTTGGACAGGGCGGGAACACTGAAGCTTTCTTT
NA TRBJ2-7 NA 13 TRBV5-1 CASSALQRYEQYF TGCGCCAGCAGCGCACTACAGAGATACGAGCAGTACTTC
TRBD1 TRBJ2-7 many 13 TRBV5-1 CASSLRDRDEQYF TGCGCCAGCAGCCTCCGGGACAGGGACGAGCAGTACTTC
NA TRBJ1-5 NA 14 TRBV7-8 CASSSGVVCQPQHF TGTGCCAGCAGCTCCGGGGTCGTCTGCCAGCCCCAGCATTTT
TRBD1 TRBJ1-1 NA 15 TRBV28 CASSSGTGFVAEAFF TGTGCCAGCAGTTCCGGGACAGGGTTTGTAGCTGAAGCTTTCTTT
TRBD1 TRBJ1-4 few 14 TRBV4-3 CASSQGQGSEKLFF TGCGCCAGCAGCCAAGGACAGGGATCCGAAAAACTGTTTTTT
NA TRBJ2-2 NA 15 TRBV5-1 CASSGRVLDSGELFF TGCGCCAGCAGCGGCAGGGTATTGGATTCCGGGGAGCTGTTTTTT
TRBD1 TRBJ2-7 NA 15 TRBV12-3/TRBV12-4 CASSSRTGTSVKQYF TGTGCCAGCAGTAGCCGGACAGGGACGTCGGTCAAGCAGTACTTC
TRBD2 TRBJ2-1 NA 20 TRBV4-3 CASSPRTSGREVGANNEQFF TGCGCCAGCAGCCCTAGGACTAGCGGGAGAGAAGTGGGTGCTAACAATGAGCAGTTCTTC
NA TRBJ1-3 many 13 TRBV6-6 CASSRGGGNTIYF TGTGCCAGCAGCCGGGGTGGTGGAAACACCATATATTTT
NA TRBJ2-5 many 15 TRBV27 CASSFAGALGETQYF TGTGCCAGCAGTTTCGCAGGGGCCCTTGGAGAGACCCAGTACTTC
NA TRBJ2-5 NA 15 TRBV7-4 CASMNGKRLVETQYF TGTGCCAGCATGAACGGGAAAAGGTTGGTAGAGACCCAGTACTTC
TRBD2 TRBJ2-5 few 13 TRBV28 CASVSGRGDPQYF TGTGCCAGCGTTAGCGGGAGAGGCGACCCCCAGTACTTC
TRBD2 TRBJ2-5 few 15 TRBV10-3 CAISGRGGTQETQYF TGTGCCATCAGTGGGCGGGGGGGGACACAAGAGACCCAGTACTTC
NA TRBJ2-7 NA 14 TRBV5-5 CASSIRSLGHEQYF TGTGCCAGCAGCATTAGGTCCCTGGGGCACGAGCAGTACTTC
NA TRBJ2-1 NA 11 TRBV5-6 CASSLEIEQFF TGTGCCAGCAGCTTGGAGATTGAGCAGTTCTTC
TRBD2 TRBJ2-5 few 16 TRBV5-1 CASSPGLAGVQETQYF TGCGCCAGCAGTCCCGGACTAGCGGGCGTTCAAGAGACCCAGTACTTC
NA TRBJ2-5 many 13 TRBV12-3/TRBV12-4 CASRPGPMETQYF TGTGCCAGCAGGCCCGGGCCAATGGAGACCCAGTACTTC
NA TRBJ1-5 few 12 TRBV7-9 CASNTLNHPQHF TGTGCCAGCAACACCCTAAATCACCCCCAGCATTTT
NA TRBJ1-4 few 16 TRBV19 CASSMGRAGGNEKLFF TGTGCCAGTAGTATGGGCAGGGCTGGGGGAAATGAAAAACTGTTTTTT
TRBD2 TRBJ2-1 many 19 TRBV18 CASSPPTTSGRANFNEQFF TGTGCCAGCTCACCCCCGACGACTAGCGGGAGGGCCAATTTCAATGAGCAGTTCTTC
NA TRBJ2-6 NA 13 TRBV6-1 CASRFFGANVLTF TGTGCCAGCAGGTTCTTTGGGGCCAACGTCCTGACTTTC
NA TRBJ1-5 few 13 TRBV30 CAWSPQPNQPQHF TGTGCCTGGAGCCCACAACCGAATCAGCCCCAGCATTTT
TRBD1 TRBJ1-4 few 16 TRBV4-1 CASSQQPGGTNEKLFF TGCGCCAGCAGTCAACAGCCAGGGGGAACTAATGAAAAACTGTTTTTT